The next 26 T cell receptor beta chains were all read from a single sample in a study of beta chain features in type 1 diabetes. Study outcomes and limitations: People with Type 1 diabetes carried modestly yet significantly shorter TCRB CDR3s in all four CD4+ subsets.

These receptors lack a known antigen. The whole isolated RNA underwent reverse transcription, so sequencing captured expressed TCRB transcripts. Assay: immunoSEQ multiplex PCR; the TCRdb copy retains only in-frame clones and omits some. The sample has 100,000 to 150,000 clones; 7.5% to 9.5% are singletons. Specimen: central memory CD4+ T cells from blood. These receptors were taken from a man aged 25 to 40 with type 1 diabetes.

The rearrangement links TRBV6-5 to TRBJ1-2; 8 bases line up with TRBD1. V shed 7 bases, J shed 8 bases, and the junction held 9 bases outside the gene matches. The germline gives CDR1 MNHEY, CDR2 SVGAGI. The CDR3 is 13 amino acids. CDR3 nucleotide sequence: TGTGCCAGCAAGGCAGGGGGCGAAGGAGGCTACACCTTC. It translates to CASKAGGEGGYTF.

This clone was seen only a few times. The chain joins TRBV6-5 to TRBJ1-2, with 8 bases matching TRBD1. The CDR3 extends over 13 amino acids. J gave up 5 bases and V 5 bases, and 4 bases lay outside the gene matches. Germline V gene data show CDR1 as MNHEY and CDR2 as SVGAGI. The DNA of the CDR3 is TGTGCCAGCAGTGTGGACAGGGTTTATGGCTACACCTTC. Its translation: CASSVDRVYGYTF.

This chain uses TRBV7-8 with TRBJ2-7; 9 nucleotides align to TRBD1. Trimming took 7 bases from V and 5 from J; bases not matched to a gene: 12. Looked up from germline, CDR1 is SGHVS and CDR2 is FQNEAQ. CDR3 size: 15 residues. CDR3 amino acids: CASTQPGTGRNEQYF. In nucleotides, the CDR3 is TGTGCCAGCACCCAACCCGGGACAGGGAGAAACGAGCAGTACTTC. The variable domain in full, with the rest retrieved from reference TRBV7-8 and TRBJ2-7, is GAGVSQSPRYKVAKRGQDVALRCDPISGHVSLFWYQQALGQGPEFLTYFQNEAQLDKSGLPSDRFFAERPEGSVSTLKIQRTQQEDSAVYLCASTQPGTGRNEQYFGPGTRLTVT.

This chain joins TRBV4-3 and TRBJ2-7, with TRBD2 matching 10 bases. V lost 3 bases, J lost 5 bases, and 25 bases stayed unmatched. Germline CDR1 is LGHNA and CDR2 is YSLEER. The CDR3 spans 21 residues. The CDR3 coding sequence is TGCGCCAGCAGCCAGACGGCCCTCCTAGCGGGGGCCCAGGGAAAGGACGACGAGCAGTACTTC. Residues: CASSQTALLAGAQGKDDEQYF.

In this sample, this clone turned up a few times. This chain links TRBV5-1 with TRBJ2-3, with D tentatively TRBD1 (6 bases). The germline V gene encodes CDR1 SGHRS and CDR2 YFSETQ. The CDR3 length is 14 residues. The germline V and J ends were trimmed by 4 bases and 5 bases, with 14 bases remaining between them. CDR3 sequence: CASSLGTYKDTQYF. The CDR3 DNA is TGCGCCAGCAGCCTCGGGACATACAAAGATACGCAGTATTTT.

This chain connects TRBV5-1 to TRBJ1-5; 8 nucleotides line up with TRBD1. Germline V lookup: CDR1 SGHRS, CDR2 YFSETQ. Germline trimming cut 3 bases from V and 2 bases from J; bases unmatched to any gene: 4. The CDR3 is 15 amino acids. The CDR3 spells CASSSGQGGNQPQHF. As DNA, the CDR3 is TGCGCCAGCAGCTCCGGACAGGGCGGCAATCAGCCCCAGCATTTT.

With respect to this clone: Other DNA sequences in this sample translate to the same CDR3. V is TRBV9 and J is TRBJ1-2; TRBD1 matches 7 bases. Germline assignment: CDR1 SGDLS and CDR2 YYNGEE. Trimming at V came to 3 bases and at J to 8 bases, leaving 4 bases not matched to a gene. This CDR3 contains 12 residues. Here the CDR3 DNA reads TGTGCCAGCAGCGCAACAGGGGTCGGCTACACCTTC. Protein product: CASSATGVGYTF.

This clone was detected only a few times. The CDR3 sequence: CASSLDRGPNEKLFF. In nucleotides, the CDR3 is TGTGCCAGCAGCTTAGACAGGGGCCCTAATGAAAAACTGTTTTTT. The chain employs TRBV11-2 and TRBJ1-4, with D perhaps TRBD1 (6 bases). Trimming cost V 0 bases and J 3 bases, with 8 bases left between them. Per germline, CDR1 SGHAT and CDR2 FQNNGV. There are 15 residues in the CDR3.

J is TRBJ2-1 and V is TRBV9; 8 bases are a match to TRBD2. Unmatched junction bases numbered 15, after V lost 4 bases and J lost 12 bases. Germline V gene sequence: CDR1 SGDLS, CDR2 YYNGEE. CDR3 length equals 15 residues. The CDR3: CASSQSAAGGGGQFF. In DNA, the CDR3 is TGTGCCAGCAGCCAGTCCGCGGCGGGGGGTGGTGGGCAGTTCTTC.

The chain is built from TRBV11-1 and TRBJ1-1; D gene unclear. The CDR3 is 12 residues long. V dropped 4 bases and J dropped 10 bases, with 13 bases sitting between them. Germline-derived CDR1 and CDR2 are SGHAT and FQDESV (reference sequence). CDR3 amino acids: CASSYTGSPAFF. CDR3 sequence (DNA): TGTGCCAGCAGCTATACCGGGTCACCAGCTTTCTTT.

This clone has only a few counts. This rearrangement joins TRBV4-1 to TRBJ2-4; D not resolved. V lost 2 bases and J 7 bases, leaving 18 bases between the germline ends. CDR3 size: 16 residues. Germline V gives CDR1 MGHRA, CDR2 YSYEKL. In nucleotides, the CDR3 is TGCGCCAGCAGCCAACCCCTCGTGGCGGCCCCCAACATTCAGTACTTC. Protein sequence: CASSQPLVAAPNIQYF.

This clone was counted a few times. This specimen includes other DNA sequences encoding the same CDR3. The chain carries TRBV4-3 and TRBJ2-7; the match to TRBD1 covers 7 bases. This CDR3 has 18 amino acids. Per germline, CDR1 LGHNA and CDR2 YSLEER. After removal of 0 bases from V and 2 bases from J, the junction contained 13 bases not matched to a gene. CDR3 in amino acids: CASSQDGSTGALPYEQYF. Here the CDR3 DNA reads TGCGCCAGCAGCCAAGACGGTTCCACAGGGGCCCTACCCTACGAGCAGTACTTC.

V gene TRBV7-2 combines with J gene TRBJ2-3, with 8 bases that match TRBD2. Per the germline V gene, CDR1 is SGHTA and CDR2 is FQGNSA. The V gene end was trimmed by 5 bases and the J gene end by 5 bases; junction bases not matched to a gene: 12. This CDR3 is 16 amino acids long. CDR3 amino acids: CASSQDLRGGRDTQYF. The DNA for the CDR3 is TGTGCCAGCAGCCAAGATCTTCGGGGGGGGCGAGATACGCAGTATTTT.

The sample holds a few counts of this clone. This sequence joins TRBV19 and TRBJ2-5; 13 bases match TRBD2. V dropped 5 bases and J dropped 5; count of bases not matched to a gene: 2. Per germline, CDR1 LNHDA and CDR2 SQIVND (reference sequence). This CDR3 has 14 amino acids. The CDR3 sequence is CASSLGLAGETQYF. In DNA form, the CDR3 reads TGTGCCAGTAGTTTGGGACTAGCGGGGGAGACCCAGTACTTC.

The rearrangement joins TRBV7-3 to TRBJ2-2, with a possible D match to TRBD2 (5 bases). Per the germline V gene, CDR1 is SGHTA and CDR2 is FQGTGA. Trimming took off 2 bases at V and 7 bases at J, with 8 bases between the two ends. This CDR3 comprises 13 residues. This CDR3 is CASSLLANGELFF. As DNA, the CDR3 is TGTGCCAGCAGCTTACTAGCAAACGGGGAGCTGTTTTTT.

The genes are TRBV5-8 and TRBJ2-4, with 8 nucleotides matching TRBD1. CDR3 length: 15 amino acids. The trim removed 3 bases at V and 1 base at J, leaving 3 bases unmatched. Germline V CDR1 and CDR2: SGHTS, YDEGEE. CDR3 in DNA: TGTGCCAGCAGCTCGCGACAGGGGGCCAAAAACATTCAGTACTTC. It is translated as CASSSRQGAKNIQYF.

This chain connects TRBV7-2 to TRBJ2-7, with 12 bases that match TRBD1. The V gene end was trimmed by 5 bases and the J gene end by 3 bases; junction bases not matched to a gene: 5. The germline CDR1 and CDR2 sequences are SGHTA and FQGNSA. CDR3 length: 15 amino acids. CDR3 residues: CASSPGTGGFYEQYF. The CDR3 nucleotides are TGTGCCAGCAGCCCCGGGACAGGGGGCTTCTACGAGCAGTACTTC.

This chain links TRBV19 with TRBJ1-1, with TRBD1 identical over 8 bases. The V gene end was trimmed by 2 bases and the J gene end by 3 bases; junction bases not matched to a gene: 5. This CDR3 has 15 amino acids. Germline CDR1 and CDR2: LNHDA and SQIVND (reference sequence). The CDR3 spells CASSIYSTGDTEAFF. The CDR3 region has the DNA TGTGCCAGTAGTATATATTCGACAGGGGACACTGAAGCTTTCTTT.

This clone was detected only once. The rearrangement links TRBV9 to TRBJ2-7, with D perhaps matching TRBD1 (6 bases). V was pared by 3 bases and J by 12 bases, with 19 bases between. The CDR3 sequence is 13 residues long. Germline CDR1 reads SGDLS; CDR2 reads YYNGEE. The CDR3 sequence is CASSEGGQSGRYF. CDR3 bases: TGTGCCAGCAGCGAAGGTGGACAGAGCGGAAGGTACTTC.

The CDR3 bases are TGTGCCAGCAGCAAAGAACGGGGAGAAACTGAAGCTTTCTTT. Its translation is CASSKERGETEAFF. This chain links TRBV21-1 with TRBJ1-1. TRBV21-1 is assigned pseudogene status. The CDR3 runs 14 residues.

This rearrangement joins TRBV6-1 to TRBJ2-5, with a tentative D call TRBD1 (6 bases). The V gene's germline CDR1 is MNHNS and CDR2 SASEGT. The CDR3 is 14 amino acids. Deletions cut 0 bases from V and 5 bases from J, with 10 bases between. CDR3 sequence (DNA): TGTGCCAGCAGTGAAGCGGCAGGGGTCGAGACCCAGTACTTC. Translated, it gives CASSEAAGVETQYF.

This clone was detected many times. The chain combines TRBV21-1 with TRBJ2-5; the DNA was not used to check the table's D call, TRBD1. TRBV21-1 is termed a pseudogene. The CDR3 spans 14 residues. Written as DNA, the CDR3 is TGTGCCAGCAGCAAAGAGAACAGTCAAGAGACCCAGTACTTC. Encoded protein: CASSKENSQETQYF.

The chain uses TRBV4-2 and TRBJ2-3; 9 positions agree with TRBD2. Germline V lookup: CDR1 LGHNA, CDR2 YNFKEQ. The CDR3 has 18 residues. V shed 2 bases, J shed 1 base, and the junction held 10 bases outside the gene matches. The chain's CDR3 is CASSQYFASGVGTDTQYF. CDR3 nucleotides: TGTGCCAGCAGCCAATATTTTGCTAGCGGGGTAGGCACAGATACGCAGTATTTT.

V gene TRBV18 combines with J gene TRBJ1-5, with TRBD1 as a possible D gene (5 bases). CDR1 and CDR2 (germline): KGHSH, LQKENI. V was trimmed by 3 bases and J by 4 bases, leaving 13 bases between them. This CDR3 spans 15 amino acids. The chain's CDR3 is CASSPNSQGNQPQHF. As DNA, the CDR3 is TGTGCCAGCTCACCGAACAGCCAGGGAAATCAGCCCCAGCATTTT.

The chain couples TRBV7-3 to TRBJ2-1, with 8 bases lining up with TRBD1. V lost 3 bases and J lost 7; bases outside the gene matches: 5. This CDR3 spans 14 amino acids. Germline assignment: CDR1 SGHTA and CDR2 FQGTGA. CDR3: CASSFPDRANEQFF. The CDR3 DNA reads TGTGCCAGCAGCTTTCCGGACAGGGCAAATGAGCAGTTCTTC.

The chain links TRBV6-5 to TRBJ1-2, with no clear D. CDR3 length: 12 amino acids. Germline V CDR1 and CDR2: MNHEY, SVGAGI. V lost 6 bases, J lost 7 bases, and 12 bases lay in between. CDR3: CASSLKAAGYTF. In nucleotides, the CDR3 is TGTGCCAGCAGCCTGAAGGCGGCTGGCTACACCTTC.